Shown below are 2 T cell receptor beta chains from a single sample sequenced in a study of shared clonotypes between healthy human individuals. Here immunoSEQ multiplex PCR was the method, and the copy in TCRdb shows in-frame clones only, minus some. Of some 1 million clones listed, approximately 68% are singletons. Sequenced: memory CD4+ T cells sorted from blood. Subset: CD45RA-negative fraction. The receptors shown here come from a man aged 18 to 29 in good health.

V and J are TRBV28 and TRBJ1-5; 8 bases fit TRBD1. This CDR3 spans 15 amino acids. Germline trimming cut 5 bases from V and 4 bases from J; bases unmatched to any gene: 7. Looked up from germline, CDR1 is MDHEN and CDR2 is SYDVKM. CDR3 sequence reads: CASSPDRVRNQPQHF. CDR3 bases: TGTGCCAGCAGTCCGGACAGGGTGAGGAATCAGCCCCAGCATTTT.

This chain's CDR3 is CASSEREAGSPLHF. For the CDR3, the DNA is TGTGCCAGCAGTGAACGGGAAGCGGGCTCACCCCTCCACTTT. This chain links TRBV6-1 with TRBJ1-6; D unresolved. Trimming pared 2 bases from V and 10 bases from J, leaving 12 bases between. Germline loops: CDR1 MNHNS, CDR2 SASEGT. The CDR3 extends over 14 amino acids.